These 17 T cell receptor beta chains originate from one sample sequenced in a study of T cells expressing NK-cell markers. TCRdb reprocessed the 5' RACE reads and stores each CDR3 protein as one record, lacking DNA. Recorded here are about 450,000 distinct CDR3 sequences; the top ten clones represent 7.3%. Sequencing input: blood T cells: a sorted CD56 or NKG2C T cell subset, CD4+ or CD8+ T cells, or bulk PBMC T cells (not recorded which). The origin of the receptors is a woman aged 18 to 75 in good health.

V is TRBV4-1 and J is TRBJ2-1. The CDR3 sequence is 17 residues long. CDR1 and CDR2 (germline): MGHRA, YSYEKL. The CDR3 protein is CASSQERIGSSYNEQFF.

V is TRBV5-6 and J is TRBJ2-1; the D call from TCRdb, TRBD2, cannot be confirmed without DNA. CDR3 length: 18 amino acids. The germline gives CDR1 SGHDT, CDR2 YYEEEE. The CDR3 loop reads CASSKELAGALIGNEQFF. The full variable domain, its missing parts supplied by reference TRBV5-6 and TRBJ2-1, is DAGVTQSPTHLIKTRGQQVTLRCSPKSGHDTVSWYQQALGQGPQFIFQYYEEEERQRGNFPDRFSGHQFPNYSSELNVNALLLGDSALYLCASSKELAGALIGNEQFFGPGTRLTVL.

This rearrangement joins TRBV9 to TRBJ2-3. Germline CDR1 reads SGDLS; CDR2 reads YYNGEE. The CDR3 totals 15 residues. CDR3 amino acids: CASSVEGEGTDTQYF.

The CDR3 here is CASSHTSTDTQYF. This chain connects TRBV7-9 to TRBJ2-3. Germline V gives CDR1 SEHNR, CDR2 FQNEAQ (reference sequence). There are 13 residues in the CDR3.

CDR3 sequence: CASIRGGFSADTQYF. V and J are TRBV12-3 or TRBV12-4 and TRBJ2-3; TCRdb outputs TRBD1, but without DNA this stays unchecked. CDR3 length: 15 residues.

The CDR3 loop is CASSVGSGGAFF. The chain is built from TRBV9 and TRBJ1-1. CDR1 is SGDLS and CDR2 is YYNGEE in the germline V gene. The length of the CDR3 is 12 residues.

The chain combines TRBV6-1 with TRBJ2-1; the TCRdb call, TRBD1, lacks DNA for checking. CDR1 is MNHNS and CDR2 is SASEGT in the germline V gene. This CDR3 is built from 17 residues. The CDR3 region is CASSEIPYGAGYNEQFF.

The V gene is TRBV12-3 or TRBV12-4, the J gene TRBJ2-7; no DNA is available, so the TRBD2 call from TCRdb remains unchecked. CDR3 length equals 15 residues. This CDR3 is CASSFGTSGAGGQYF.

The chain couples TRBV20-1 to TRBJ1-1; TCRdb reports TRBD1, a call that lacks DNA to check it against. The CDR3 loop spans 13 amino acids. Per the germline V gene, CDR1 is DFQATT and CDR2 is SNEGSKA (reference sequence). The CDR3 protein is CSARRGEYTEAFF.

The chain links TRBV5-1 to TRBJ2-3; TCRdb calls TRBD2, which cannot be checked without DNA. Germline assignment: CDR1 SGHRS and CDR2 YFSETQ. This CDR3 contains 15 residues. The CDR3 protein is CASSLGTSDTDTQYF.

The chain uses TRBV3-1 and TRBJ2-3; the D call of TRBD1 rests on TCRdb alone, since no DNA is present to check it. Per the germline V gene, CDR1 is LGHDT and CDR2 is YNNKEL (reference sequence). The CDR3 consists of 16 residues. This CDR3 reads CASSQARGTSTDTQYF.

This chain uses TRBV3-1 with TRBJ1-6. The CDR3 is 17 residues long. The germline gives CDR1 LGHDT, CDR2 YNNKEL (reference sequence). The CDR3 reads CASSRRTGSSYNSPLHF. Based on the CDR3 plus reference TRBV3-1 and TRBJ1-6, the full variable domain is DTAVSQTPKYLVTQMGNDKSIKCEQNLGHDTMYWYKQDSKKFLKIMFSYNNKELIINETVPNRFSPKSPDKAHLNLHINSLELGDSAVYFCASSRRTGSSYNSPLHFGNGTRLTVT.

This chain links TRBV20-1 with TRBJ2-3. The CDR3 runs to 12 residues. Germline V gene data show CDR1 as DFQATT and CDR2 as SNEGSKA (reference sequence). This CDR3 reads CSAIESTDTQYF.

The V gene is TRBV18, the J gene TRBJ2-3; the TCRdb D gene call, TRBD1, has no DNA to confirm it. Germline-derived CDR1 and CDR2 are KGHSH and LQKENI. This CDR3 spans 15 amino acids. This CDR3 is CASSPPSGGTDTQYF.

This rearrangement joins TRBV4-3 to TRBJ1-5. The CDR3 sequence is 13 residues long. Germline V CDR1 and CDR2: LGHNA, YSLEER. CDR3 in amino acids: CASSPDPSQPQHF.

This chain joins TRBV5-6 and TRBJ2-1. The CDR3 sequence is 11 residues long. Germline V gene sequence: CDR1 SGHDT, CDR2 YYEEEE. The chain's CDR3 is CASSWAREQFF.

The rearrangement links TRBV7-3 to TRBJ2-1; TCRdb picks TRBD1, but there is no DNA to check that call. CDR3 size: 16 residues. Germline CDR1 and CDR2: SGHTA and FQGTGA. The CDR3 reads CASGRVPGPDYNEQFF.